This T cell receptor beta chain came from a study of blood T cell repertoires in COVID-19. The wider study: PBMCs, B-cell-depleted T cells, or T cells provided the cDNA or gDNA that made up the material.

The CDR3 extends over 18 amino acids. Germline V gene sequence: CDR1 MNHEY, CDR2 SMNVEV (reference sequence). V lost 3 bases to trimming and J lost 0 bases; unmatched junction nucleotides: 11. As originally analysed: Quantification of nucleated cells was approximated via reference gene primer amplification. The data were produced by immunoSEQ multiplex PCR, yet TCRdb's version contains in-frame clones alone and is incomplete. That table furnishes V, J and clone size, whereas the DNA furnished D and trimming. The sample lists under 200,000 clones; more than 75% were seen once. Sequenced: peripheral blood. This receptor was obtained from a man aged 70 or older with acute or convalescent COVID-19. This rearrangement joins TRBV27 to TRBJ2-1; 7 bases fit TRBD2. This CDR3 reads CASSFSAERGISYNEQFF. The CDR3 region has the DNA TGTGCCAGCAGTTTCTCCGCCGAGCGGGGCATCTCCTACAATGAGCAGTTCTTC.